These 25 T cell receptor beta chains originate from one sample sequenced in a study of CD8 T cells in ankylosing spondylitis. TCRdb processed the 5' RACE reads anew with MiXCR; each CDR3 protein has one entry. The sample contains hundreds of thousands of distinct CDR3 sequences, 12% of which appear only once. Study-wide results and caveats: The study identified a TCR beta motif of eight highly homologous variants that appeared characteristic of ankylosing spondylitis blood.

Their antigens are not known. Material: blood, either unsorted or a sorted T cell fraction (not recorded which). The receptors shown here come from a male donor with ankylosing spondylitis.

This clonotype was found many times. The CDR3 DNA reads as TGTGCCAGCAGCCTTTCTGATGGGAGAAGTCAGCCCCAGCATTTT. This encodes CASSLSDGRSQPQHF. The V and J genes are TRBV6-1 and TRBJ1-5; D is unresolved. Germline V lookup: CDR1 MNHNS, CDR2 SASEGT. CDR3 length: 15 residues. V was clipped by 6 bases and J by 6 bases, with 18 bases between them.

This clonotype showed up just a few times. The rearrangement links TRBV5-1 to TRBJ2-3; 7 bases line up with TRBD2. J was trimmed by 1 base and V by 1 base; bases with no gene match: 15. Germline-derived CDR1 and CDR2 are SGHRS and YFSETQ. The CDR3 totals 19 residues. This CDR3 is CASSLSVAAGRRGTDTQYF. The DNA of the CDR3 is TGCGCCAGCAGCTTGTCAGTGGCAGCGGGAAGGCGGGGCACAGATACGCAGTATTTT.

This clonotype has more than one count but fewer than ten. The chain is built from TRBV5-1 and TRBJ2-2; a possible D gene is TRBD1 (6 bases). The CDR3 extends over 14 amino acids. Germline V gene lookup returns CDR1 SGHRS and CDR2 YFSETQ. The V gene lost 8 bases and the J gene lost 1 base, with 12 bases spanning the gap. Here the CDR3 reads CASTGTGNTGELFF. The DNA for the CDR3 is TGCGCCAGTACAGGGACGGGGAACACCGGGGAGCTGTTTTTT.

In this sample, this clonotype turned up a few times. The rearrangement joins TRBV7-2 to TRBJ1-1, with unresolved D. The CDR3 spans 15 residues. Germline V gene data show CDR1 as SGHTA and CDR2 as FQGNSA. Trimming took off 4 bases at V and 6 bases at J, with 18 bases between the two ends. The chain's CDR3 is CASSSTAVRNAEAFF. CDR3 coding DNA: TGTGCCAGCAGCTCCACCGCGGTCAGGAATGCTGAAGCTTTCTTT.

This clonotype was seen a few times. This chain connects TRBV9 to TRBJ2-3; either TRBD1 or TRBD2 may fit D (5 bases each). Germline lookup yields CDR1 SGDLS and CDR2 YYNGEE. V was trimmed by 4 bases and J by 5 bases, leaving 14 bases between them. This CDR3 spans 14 amino acids. CDR3 loop: CASSPWGRVDTQYF. For the CDR3, the DNA is TGTGCCAGCAGCCCATGGGGACGGGTAGATACGCAGTATTTT. Drawing the rest from reference TRBV9 and TRBJ2-3, the complete variable domain is DSGVTQTPKHLITATGQRVTLRCSPRSGDLSVYWYQQSLDQGLQFLIQYYNGEERAKGNILERFSAQQFPDLHSELNLSSLELGDSALYFCASSPWGRVDTQYFGPGTRLTVL.

This clonotype was found a few times. This chain joins TRBV20-1 and TRBJ1-2; D unclear. The V and J ends lost 5 bases and 2 bases respectively, with 9 bases between them. CDR1 DFQATT and CDR2 SNEGSKA come from the germline V gene (reference sequence). The CDR3 consists of 12 residues. The CDR3 reads CSAAGPNYGYTF. As DNA, the CDR3 is TGCAGTGCTGCGGGCCCCAACTATGGCTACACCTTC.

V usage is TRBV2 and J usage is TRBJ2-1; D might be TRBD1 (6 bases). The CDR3 is 13 amino acids. V dropped 4 bases and J dropped 6 bases, with 10 bases sitting between them. Germline V CDR1 and CDR2: SNHLY, FYNNEI. Here the CDR3 reads CASSAQGSNEQFF. CDR3 bases: TGTGCCAGCAGTGCCCAGGGGAGCAATGAGCAGTTCTTC.

This clonotype was counted ten times or more. The V and J genes are TRBV6-1 and TRBJ2-7; no definite D call. Germline values: CDR1 MNHNS, CDR2 SASEGT. Trimming took 1 base from V and 3 from J, leaving 10 bases between them. The CDR3 contains 14 residues. The DNA for the CDR3 is TGTGCCAGCAGTGAAGGTGCCGTCCTCTACGAGCAGTACTTC. Protein sequence: CASSEGAVLYEQYF.

The chain employs TRBV6-5 and TRBJ1-2; D possibly corresponds to TRBD1 (5 bases). Trimming took off 0 bases at V and 6 bases at J, with 11 bases between the two ends. Germline V gene data show CDR1 as MNHEY and CDR2 as SVGAGI. The CDR3 extends over 14 amino acids. CDR3 coding DNA: TGTGCCAGCAGTTACTCTCGGGACTACCATGGCTACACCTTC. Translating it yields CASSYSRDYHGYTF.

The V gene is TRBV18, the J gene TRBJ2-5, with 7 bases lining up with TRBD1. CDR3 length: 14 residues. V lost 5 bases and J lost 0; bases outside the gene matches: 3. The V gene's germline CDR1 is KGHSH and CDR2 LQKENI. CDR3 sequence: CASSSTGDQETQYF. The CDR3, as DNA: TGTGCCAGCTCATCAACAGGGGACCAAGAGACCCAGTACTTC.

The chain combines TRBV3-1 with TRBJ2-5; D possibly corresponds to TRBD1 (5 bases). V was shortened by 2 bases and J by 5 bases, with 9 bases between the two germline ends. CDR1 and CDR2 from the germline V gene are LGHDT and YNNKEL (reference sequence). The CDR3 is 13 amino acids. CDR3 DNA sequence: TGTGCCAGCAGCCAATCAGGGCGGGAGACCCAGTACTTC. Translated, it gives CASSQSGRETQYF.

The chain is built from TRBV12-3 or TRBV12-4 and TRBJ1-6; TRBD1 matches 10 bases. The CDR3 spans 14 residues. V trimming: 8 bases; J trimming: 9 bases; junction bases outside the gene matches: 7. Here the CDR3 DNA reads TGTGCCAGCGGTCCGGGACAGGGGTTTTCACCCCTCCACTTT. Translated: CASGPGQGFSPLHF.

This clonotype was found a few times. This chain links TRBV9 with TRBJ2-2, with D uncertain. The germline V gene has CDR1 SGDLS and CDR2 YYNGEE. Trimming removed 4 bases from V and 3 bases from J, with 13 bases in between. This CDR3 comprises 15 residues. The CDR3, as DNA: TGTGCCAGCAGCCCTAGGGCCCCAGACACCGGGGAGCTGTTTTTT. Encoded protein: CASSPRAPDTGELFF.

This clonotype has just a few counts. The V and J genes are TRBV12-3 or TRBV12-4 and TRBJ2-2; D remains ambiguous. V was cut by 6 bases and J by 0 bases, with 17 bases left in between. The CDR3 is 17 amino acids. CDR3 protein: CASRRRSAGSNTGELFF. CDR3 nucleotide sequence: TGTGCCAGCAGGCGACGCTCGGCAGGCTCGAACACCGGGGAGCTGTTTTTT.

A few counts support this clonotype. An end of the junction differs from the germline gene, which may be a read error. The chain has TRBV4-3 and TRBJ2-6; maybe TRBD2 (6 bases). Per germline, CDR1 LGHNA and CDR2 YSLEER. This CDR3 contains 15 residues. CDR3 residues: CASSVGGSEANVLTF. The CDR3 DNA reads as TGCGCCAGCAGCGTCGGAGGGTCTGAGGCCAACGTCCTGACTTTC.

This clonotype was recorded a few times. This rearrangement joins TRBV20-1 to TRBJ1-4; D is undetermined. The CDR3 runs to 13 residues. V lost 3 bases and J lost 8, with 13 bases in between. Germline CDR1 is DFQATT and CDR2 is SNEGSKA (reference sequence). CDR3 loop: CSARRMALEKLFF. CDR3 bases: TGCAGTGCTAGGCGAATGGCCCTGGAAAAACTGTTTTTT.

V usage is TRBV28 and J usage is TRBJ1-2; TRBD1 might be the D (5 bases). Trimming shortened V by 5 bases and J by 1 base, and 11 bases separated the two germline ends. This CDR3 contains 14 residues. Germline V CDR1 and CDR2: MDHEN, SYDVKM. The CDR3 loop is CASSGPTVNYGYTF. For the CDR3, the DNA is TGTGCCAGCAGTGGTCCGACAGTTAACTATGGCTACACCTTC.

This clonotype was seen ten or more times. V gene TRBV20-1 combines with J gene TRBJ1-4; D gene ambiguous. V was trimmed by 0 bases and J by 5 bases, leaving 7 bases between them. This CDR3 contains 13 residues. Germline CDR1 reads DFQATT; CDR2 reads SNEGSKA (reference sequence). The CDR3 sequence is CSARETINEKLFF. The CDR3 DNA reads TGCAGTGCTAGAGAGACAATAAATGAAAAACTGTTTTTT.

This clonotype was picked up a small number of times. The chain joins TRBV5-1 to TRBJ2-5, with a weak D call TRBD1 (6 bases). V lost 3 bases to trimming and J lost 2 bases, with 14 bases between them. There are 15 residues in the CDR3. CDR1 is SGHRS and CDR2 is YFSETQ in the germline V gene. The CDR3 nucleotides are TGCGCCAGCAGCTCCCTCGGGACACTACAAGAGACCCAGTACTTC. It encodes CASSSLGTLQETQYF.

The chain has TRBV29-1 and TRBJ1-4; tentatively, D is TRBD1 (5 bases). This CDR3 comprises 15 residues. The V and J ends lost 7 bases and 0 bases respectively, with 15 bases between them. Germline V gives CDR1 SQVTM, CDR2 ANQGSEA. The CDR3 DNA is TGCAGCGCCTCTACAGGAACCGCAACTAATGAAAAACTGTTTTTT. Its translation is CSASTGTATNEKLFF.

A few counts support this clonotype. The chain joins TRBV6-1 to TRBJ1-5; 8 bases agree with TRBD1. This CDR3 is built from 16 residues. The V gene's germline CDR1 is MNHNS and CDR2 SASEGT. With 4 bases clipped from V and 1 base from J, the junction kept 6 bases outside the gene matches. CDR3 residues: CASSGTQGASNQPQHF. The CDR3 DNA reads as TGTGCCAGCAGTGGTACTCAGGGGGCAAGCAATCAGCCCCAGCATTTT.

This chain links TRBV12-3 or TRBV12-4 with TRBJ1-3; no reliable D call. V gave up 6 bases and J gave up 0 bases, with 12 bases separating them. There are 15 residues in the CDR3. The chain's CDR3 is CASSLRPSSGNTIYF. The CDR3 DNA follows: TGTGCCAGCAGCCTGCGACCCAGCTCTGGAAACACCATATATTTT.

This clonotype was counted between two and nine times. DNA for the CDR3: TGTGCCAGCAGCTTATATCGGGGACAGGGGGTAGCTCCCTTTATCGGTAATTCACCCCTCCACTTT. Its translation is CASSLYRGQGVAPFIGNSPLHF. This chain uses TRBV11-2 with TRBJ1-6, with 11 bases fitting TRBD1. Germline V gene lookup returns CDR1 SGHAT and CDR2 FQNNGV. Germline trimming cut 2 bases from V and 6 bases from J; bases unmatched to any gene: 21. The CDR3 length is 22 residues.

The chain has TRBV20-1 and TRBJ2-3; 14 positions match TRBD2. V was pared by 6 bases and J by 10 bases, with 9 bases of the junction left unmatched. Germline CDR1 reads DFQATT; CDR2 reads SNEGSKA (reference sequence). The CDR3 contains 14 residues. The CDR3 sequence: CSASGTSGRGAQYF. The CDR3, as DNA: TGCAGTGCCTCCGGGACTAGCGGGAGAGGAGCGCAGTATTTT.

This clonotype was detected a few times. J is TRBJ2-1 and V is TRBV5-6; 9 nucleotides agree with TRBD2. The CDR3 contains 16 residues. The trim removed 0 bases at V and 4 bases at J, leaving 5 bases unmatched. From germline, CDR1 is SGHDT and CDR2 YYEEEE. The CDR3 here is CASSLAFLAGYNEQFF. The CDR3 DNA follows: TGTGCCAGCAGCTTGGCCTTTCTAGCGGGGTACAATGAGCAGTTCTTC.